Each of the 21 T cell receptor beta chains below was sequenced from the same sample in a study of post-analysis software for immune sequencing data. Findings of the study overall: The five TRBV segments detected at higher frequency in patients than in controls included TRBV5-6, TRBV5-1 and TRBV20-1.

These TCRs are of unknown antigen specificity. Built from TCR beta cDNA, the libraries had unique molecular identifiers in them. Via MiXCR, TCRdb re-called the PCR reads, giving one row per CDR3 protein. Of roughly 400,000 distinct CDR3 sequences listed, about 40% were seen once; the top ten hold roughly 8.2%. Sequencing was performed on blood. The receptors shown here come from a girl aged 2 to 10 with multiple sclerosis.

The CDR3 loop is CASSYSAGQGPNEQFF. DNA for the CDR3: TGTGCCAGCAGTTACTCGGCCGGACAGGGTCCCAATGAGCAGTTCTTC. This chain connects TRBV6-5 to TRBJ2-1; 8 bases map to TRBD1. The V and J ends lost 0 bases and 6 bases, in that order; junction bases with no gene match: 7. Germline-derived CDR1 and CDR2 are MNHEY and SVGAGI. The CDR3 is 16 amino acids.

The chain recombines TRBV27 with TRBJ1-2, with TRBD1 matching over 7 bases. Per germline, CDR1 MNHEY and CDR2 SMNVEV (reference sequence). V was pared by 9 bases and J by 2 bases, with 12 bases of the junction left unmatched. This CDR3 is 15 amino acids long. CDR3 sequence: CASRDSKLFNYGYTF. Written as DNA, the CDR3 is TGTGCCAGTCGGGACAGCAAGTTGTTCAACTATGGCTACACCTTC.

The V call is TRBV9, the J call TRBJ2-7, with D maybe TRBD1 (5 bases). The CDR3 is 17 residues long. V dropped 1 base and J dropped 0 bases, with 17 bases sitting between them. In germline, CDR1 is SGDLS, CDR2 YYNGEE. In nucleotides, the CDR3 is TGTGCCAGCAGCGTACTTCTTCCAGGGCCCAGCTCCTACGAGCAGTACTTC. It is translated as CASSVLLPGPSSYEQYF.

Ten or more counts support this clonotype. The chain carries TRBV20-1 and TRBJ2-5, with D hard to call. The CDR3 runs 10 residues. Germline CDR1 DFQATT, CDR2 SNEGSKA (reference sequence). Trimming cost V 0 bases and J 4 bases, with 0 bases left between them. CDR3 DNA: TGCAGTGCTAGAGAAGAGACCCAGTACTTC. Translating gives CSAREETQYF.

This clonotype was observed a handful of times. The J gene is TRBJ2-5, the V gene TRBV28; TRBD2 might be the D (5 bases). Trimming shortened V by 8 bases and J by 2 bases, and 18 bases separated the two germline ends. The CDR3 contains 15 residues. From germline, CDR1 is MDHEN and CDR2 SYDVKM. The CDR3 region has the DNA TGTGCCAGCCAGGAGGACCCTTGGAAACAAGAGACCCAGTACTTC. It translates to CASQEDPWKQETQYF.

This clonotype was counted only a few times. This chain links TRBV11-2 with TRBJ2-5; TRBD1 or TRBD2 may be the D gene (6 bases each). Trimming removed 5 bases from V and 9 bases from J, with 25 bases in between. In germline, CDR1 is SGHAT, CDR2 FQNNGV. The CDR3 covers 16 residues. CDR3 protein: CASSTMTGAPLKAQYF. CDR3 in DNA: TGTGCCAGCAGCACTATGACGGGGGCTCCGCTCAAGGCCCAGTACTTC.

The rearrangement joins TRBV4-3 to TRBJ2-1; D gene ambiguous. Looked up from germline, CDR1 is LGHNA and CDR2 is YSLEER. The CDR3 has 14 residues. V was clipped by 1 base and J by 9 bases, with 13 bases between them. The CDR3 loop reads CASSQVPANFEQFF. The CDR3 nucleotides are TGCGCCAGCAGCCAAGTCCCAGCGAATTTTGAGCAGTTCTTC.

This clonotype was counted only a few times. J is TRBJ2-1 and V is TRBV4-3; no definite D call. The CDR3 runs to 15 residues. Germline values: CDR1 LGHNA, CDR2 YSLEER. V was cut by 0 bases and J by 2 bases, with 8 bases left in between. CDR3 bases: TGCGCCAGCAGCCAAGATGGCGGAACCTACAATGAGCAGTTCTTC. Translating it yields CASSQDGGTYNEQFF.

The chain combines TRBV13 with TRBJ2-7; D gene ambiguous. Germline lookup yields CDR1 PRHDT and CDR2 FYEKMQ (reference sequence). Trimming left V 0 bases short and J 2 bases short, with 20 bases between. This CDR3 has 18 amino acids. The CDR3 spells CASSLGSRLGYRTYEQYF. Written as DNA, the CDR3 is TGTGCCAGCAGCTTAGGTTCTCGGTTGGGCTACCGGACCTACGAGCAGTACTTC. The full variable domain, with the rest looked up from reference TRBV13 and TRBJ2-7, is AAGVIQSPRHLIKEKRETATLKCYPIPRHDTVYWYQQGPGQDPQFLISFYEKMQSDKGSIPDRFSAQQFSDYHSELNMSSLELGDSALYFCASSLGSRLGYRTYEQYFGPGTRLTVT.

This clonotype has a handful of counts. The V and J genes are TRBV5-1 and TRBJ2-3; tentatively, D is TRBD1 (5 bases). V shed 0 bases and J shed 6 bases, with 8 bases lying between them. CDR3 length: 13 amino acids. Germline CDR1 SGHRS, CDR2 YFSETQ. The CDR3 reads CASSLDDSDTQYF. The CDR3 DNA sequence: TGCGCCAGCAGCTTGGACGACAGCGATACGCAGTATTTT. Together with reference TRBV5-1 and TRBJ2-3, the CDR3 gives the full variable domain: KAGVTQTPRYLIKTRGQQVTLSCSPISGHRSVSWYQQTPGQGLQFLFEYFSETQRNKGNFPGRFSGRQFSNSRSEMNVSTLELGDSALYLCASSLDDSDTQYFGPGTRLTVL.

The chain uses TRBV28 and TRBJ1-5; D might be TRBD1 (5 bases). Trimming left V 3 bases short and J 4 bases short, with 16 bases between. This CDR3 spans 16 amino acids. The germline gives CDR1 MDHEN, CDR2 SYDVKM. The CDR3 DNA sequence: TGTGCCAGCAGTTTGGTGGGTCAGGGCCTAAATCAGCCCCAGCATTTT. Amino acids: CASSLVGQGLNQPQHF.

There are a few counts of this clonotype. CDR3 DNA: TGTGCCAGCAGCAGATCATCCTCGGATGTGGATACGCAGTATTTT. Protein sequence: CASSRSSSDVDTQYF. This chain uses TRBV6-1 with TRBJ2-3; no clear D gene. From germline, CDR1 is MNHNS and CDR2 SASEGT. V lost 6 bases and J 6 bases, leaving 19 bases between the germline ends. The CDR3 runs to 15 residues.

This clonotype appeared a few times. The V call is TRBV28, the J call TRBJ1-5; 7 nucleotides match TRBD1. The CDR3 has 14 amino acids. The V segment lost 4 bases and the J segment 8 bases; nucleotides outside the gene matches: 8. Germline V CDR1 and CDR2: MDHEN, SYDVKM. The CDR3 is CASSSTGVREPQHF. The CDR3 DNA follows: TGTGCCAGCAGTTCCACAGGGGTACGAGAGCCCCAGCATTTT.

The rearrangement joins TRBV27 to TRBJ2-3; 9 nucleotides match TRBD2. The CDR3 extends over 16 amino acids. With V trimmed by 8 bases and J by 4 bases, 13 bases remained unmatched. Germline V gene data show CDR1 as MNHEY and CDR2 as SMNVEV (reference sequence). CDR3 region: CASRSPGTSIADTQYF. The CDR3 nucleotides read TGTGCCAGCCGATCGCCCGGGACTAGCATAGCAGATACGCAGTATTTT.

The table lists this clonotype with a few counts. V gene TRBV12-3 or TRBV12-4 combines with J gene TRBJ1-2; D unresolved. The CDR3 sequence is 12 residues long. Between the trimmed V and J ends, which lost 7 bases and 6 bases, there was a span of 12 bases. For the CDR3, the DNA is TGTGCCAGCACGTGGGGTACCGATGGCTACACCTTC. Its translation is CASTWGTDGYTF.

The rearrangement joins TRBV5-6 to TRBJ1-5, with 7 nucleotides matching TRBD1. The CDR3 spans 16 residues. V shed 2 bases, J shed 0 bases, and the junction held 5 bases outside the gene matches. Germline-derived CDR1 and CDR2 are SGHDT and YYEEEE. Here the CDR3 reads CASSFIAGGSNQPQHF. Written as DNA, the CDR3 is TGTGCCAGCAGCTTTATAGCAGGGGGTAGCAATCAGCCCCAGCATTTT.

The chain carries TRBV20-1 and TRBJ2-4, with 7 bases identical to TRBD1. This CDR3 contains 15 residues. CDR1 DFQATT and CDR2 SNEGSKA come from the germline V gene (reference sequence). J was trimmed by 6 bases and V by 1 base; bases with no gene match: 9. The DNA of the CDR3 is TGCAGTGCTAGAGGGGGACAGACACTCACAAACATTCAGTACTTC. The encoded protein is CSARGGQTLTNIQYF.

This chain joins TRBV7-9 and TRBJ1-2; D is unclear. The CDR3 has 15 amino acids. Trimming shortened V by 7 bases and J by 1 base, and 16 bases separated the two germline ends. Germline V gives CDR1 SEHNR, CDR2 FQNEAQ (reference sequence). The CDR3 nucleotides read TGTGCCAGCACCCCCTGCGGCGGAAATAACTATGGCTACACCTTC. Protein: CASTPCGGNNYGYTF.

The chain is built from TRBV14 and TRBJ2-1; D could derive from TRBD1 or TRBD2 (5 bases each). This CDR3 has 16 amino acids. V lost 2 bases and J 8 bases, leaving 19 bases between the germline ends. Germline V lookup: CDR1 SGHDN, CDR2 FVKESK. For the CDR3, the DNA is TGTGCCAGCAGCCAAAACGCGGCCCCCCGGGACGATGAGCAGTTCTTC. This gives the protein CASSQNAAPRDDEQFF. Full variable domain (remainder filled in from reference TRBV14 and TRBJ2-1): EAGVTQFPSHSVIEKGQTVTLRCDPISGHDNLYWYRRVMGKEIKFLLHFVKESKQDESGMPNNRFLAERTGGTYSTLKVQPAELEDSGVYFCASSQNAAPRDDEQFFGPGTRLTVL.

The V and J genes are TRBV6-5 and TRBJ2-1; 8 nucleotides match TRBD1. The J call is doubtful: the DNA matches TRBJ2-7 better. The CDR3 sequence is 11 residues long. CDR1 is MNHEY and CDR2 is SVGAGI in the germline V gene. CDR3 bases: TGTGCCACCTGGACAGGGAATGAGCAGTACTTC. The encoded protein is CATWTGNEQYF.

The chain employs TRBV20-1 and TRBJ1-5; 11 bases are shared with TRBD1. With V trimmed by 5 bases and J by 1 base, 10 bases remained unmatched. Germline V gene sequence: CDR1 DFQATT, CDR2 SNEGSKA (reference sequence). There are 17 residues in the CDR3. DNA for the CDR3: TGCAGTGCTCGTCCGGGACAGGGGGTATGGAGCAATCAGCCCCAGCATTTT. It specifies CSARPGQGVWSNQPQHF.